The 18 T cell receptor beta chains presented below share a single source sample, sequenced in a study of human T cells and chemical hapten exposure. TCRdb reprocessed the RACE reads with MiXCR, giving one entry per CDR3 protein. The sample has 25,000 to 35,000 distinct CDR3 sequences, 4.5% to 7.5% seen once. Sample time point: patch test 3, about 24 weeks after DPC sensitization. Treatment reported: therapeutic diphenylcyclopropenone sensitization with weekly scalp DPC. Sequenced material: whole blood, taken in connection with sensitization to the hapten diphenylcyclopropenone (DPC). The receptors here all came from a man aged 25 to 45 with alopecia areata. Some clones in this sample may be carry-over from other donors' samples.

This clonotype occurred many times. J is TRBJ2-2 and V is TRBV3-1; D might be TRBD1 or TRBD2, each matching 5 bases. The V end lost 5 bases, the J end lost 6 bases, and 16 bases lay between the germline ends. Germline loops: CDR1 LGHDT, CDR2 YNNKEL (reference sequence). CDR3 length: 15 amino acids. CDR3 sequence (DNA): TGTGCCAGCAGCGCCCGGGACCTATCATCCGGGGAGCTGTTTTTT. Its translation is CASSARDLSSGELFF.

At least ten counts were recorded for this clonotype. The genes are TRBV3-1 and TRBJ1-1; D gene ambiguous. The CDR3 loop spans 11 amino acids. Germline values: CDR1 LGHDT, CDR2 YNNKEL (reference sequence). Trimming cost V 4 bases and J 6 bases, with 6 bases left between them. CDR3 amino acids: CASSLRAEAFF. The CDR3 coding sequence is TGTGCCAGCAGCCTTCGGGCTGAAGCTTTCTTT.

In its sample, this clonotype was seen many times. The chain combines TRBV27 with TRBJ1-4; no clear D gene. Trimming cost V 1 base and J 6 bases, with 12 bases left between them. In germline, CDR1 is MNHEY, CDR2 SMNVEV (reference sequence). The CDR3 covers 15 residues. CDR3 amino acids: CASSLFAGKDEKLFF. The CDR3 DNA sequence: TGTGCCAGCAGTTTATTTGCCGGGAAAGATGAAAAACTGTTTTTT.

The J gene is TRBJ2-7, the V gene TRBV4-3; 9 bases line up with TRBD1. CDR1 is LGHNA and CDR2 is YSLEER in the germline V gene. CDR3 size: 16 residues. Trimming cost V 1 base and J 3 bases; bases outside gene matches: 7. CDR3 sequence (DNA): TGCGCCAGCAGCCAAGGTCCGGGACAGGGCAGCTACGAGCAGTACTTC. Translated, it gives CASSQGPGQGSYEQYF.

For this clonotype: A read error may be the cause here, since a much bigger clone is one base away. V usage is TRBV3-1 and J usage is TRBJ2-3; unclear D gene. CDR1 and CDR2 from the germline V gene are LGHDT and YNNKEL (reference sequence). The V and J ends lost 7 bases and 6 bases respectively, with 17 bases between them. The length of the CDR3 is 14 residues. CDR3 residues: CASNPKRFRDTQYF. In DNA, the CDR3 is TGTGCCAGCAACCCGAAACGATTTAGGGATACGCAGTATTTT.

This clonotype appeared many times. The rearrangement joins TRBV12-3 or TRBV12-4 to TRBJ2-5; D may be TRBD1 (6 bases). V lost 4 bases and J 4 bases, leaving 16 bases between the germline ends. This CDR3 is 15 amino acids long. This CDR3 reads CASSSRVTGTETQYF. The CDR3 nucleotides read TGTGCCAGCAGTTCCAGGGTTACAGGGACAGAGACCCAGTACTTC.

This clonotype was found many times. V usage is TRBV9 and J usage is TRBJ2-3; 10 bases match TRBD2. Germline V gives CDR1 SGDLS, CDR2 YYNGEE. The CDR3 extends over 16 amino acids. J lost 1 base, V lost 4 bases, and 6 bases had no gene match. The CDR3 region has the DNA TGTGCCAGCAGCCGGGTTCTAGCGGGGGGCACAGATACGCAGTATTTT. Translation gives CASSRVLAGGTDTQYF.

This chain connects TRBV6-5 to TRBJ2-3; a possible D gene is TRBD2 (6 bases). V lost 5 bases and J 0 bases, leaving 9 bases between the germline ends. CDR1 and CDR2 from the germline V gene are MNHEY and SVGAGI. The CDR3 totals 14 residues. The CDR3 DNA reads as TGTGCCAGCAGTGACAGCGGGAGCACAGATACGCAGTATTTT. Translated: CASSDSGSTDTQYF.

This clonotype was recorded many times. The chain combines TRBV6-1 with TRBJ2-1; maybe TRBD1 (6 bases). The CDR3 extends over 16 amino acids. From germline, CDR1 is MNHNS and CDR2 SASEGT. Trimming removed 7 bases at V and 0 bases at J, with 16 bases between. The CDR3 is CASTPLQGSSYNEQFF. CDR3 bases: TGTGCCAGCACTCCCTTACAGGGTAGCTCCTACAATGAGCAGTTCTTC.

This clonotype showed up many times. This chain joins TRBV6-5 and TRBJ2-3; 8 bases agree with TRBD2. V was pared by 5 bases and J by 8 bases, with 15 bases of the junction left unmatched. The CDR3 is 16 residues long. The germline gives CDR1 MNHEY, CDR2 SVGAGI. CDR3: CASSQTSGGGLGTQYF. The CDR3 region has the DNA TGTGCCAGCAGTCAAACTAGCGGAGGGGGGTTAGGTACGCAGTATTTT.

This clonotype was recorded many times. The J gene is TRBJ2-5, the V gene TRBV5-1; D is undetermined. CDR1 SGHRS and CDR2 YFSETQ come from the germline V gene. The CDR3 loop spans 14 amino acids. V was cut by 5 bases and J by 1 base, with 12 bases left in between. In DNA, the CDR3 is TGCGCCAGCAGAGTTTACAGCTCCCAAGAGACCCAGTACTTC. Translated, it gives CASRVYSSQETQYF.

The chain is built from TRBV27 and TRBJ2-3; 12 bases are shared with TRBD2. The junction had 7 bases not matched to a gene; V was cut back by 3 bases and J by 0 bases. The CDR3 contains 18 residues. Germline V lookup: CDR1 MNHEY, CDR2 SMNVEV (reference sequence). The CDR3 loop is CASSLWLAGGVSTDTQYF. The CDR3 coding sequence is TGTGCCAGCAGTTTGTGGCTAGCGGGGGGGGTTAGCACAGATACGCAGTATTTT.

This clonotype was recorded at least ten times. The genes are TRBV20-1 and TRBJ2-5, with 8 bases that match TRBD2. This CDR3 spans 12 amino acids. CDR1 DFQATT and CDR2 SNEGSKA come from the germline V gene (reference sequence). The V and J ends lost 5 bases and 4 bases, in that order; junction bases with no gene match: 3. CDR3 amino acids: CSARAGGETQYF. CDR3 coding DNA: TGCAGTGCTCGGGCGGGAGGAGAGACCCAGTACTTC.

At least ten counts were recorded for this clonotype. The chain combines TRBV12-3 or TRBV12-4 with TRBJ2-7; 7 bases are a match to TRBD1. Germline trimming cut 7 bases from V and 1 base from J; bases unmatched to any gene: 7. The CDR3 is 14 amino acids. This CDR3 reads CASKRQGLSYEQYF. DNA for the CDR3: TGTGCCAGCAAACGACAGGGTCTATCCTACGAGCAGTACTTC.

This clonotype has a count of ten or more. The chain employs TRBV14 and TRBJ2-5; D is perhaps TRBD1 (5 bases). V lost 0 bases, J lost 4 bases, and 12 bases lay in between. The CDR3 has 15 amino acids. The germline V gene has CDR1 SGHDN and CDR2 FVKESK. This CDR3 reads CASSQDWATAETQYF. In nucleotides, the CDR3 is TGTGCCAGCAGCCAAGATTGGGCGACAGCAGAGACCCAGTACTTC.

This clonotype occurred many times. The V gene is TRBV6-1, the J gene TRBJ2-3; perhaps TRBD2 as D (7 bases). Germline V gene data show CDR1 as MNHNS and CDR2 as SASEGT. The CDR3 length is 19 residues. V dropped 5 bases and J dropped 0 bases, with 24 bases sitting between them. DNA of the CDR3: TGTGCCAGCAGTCCTACCTCCCTCGGGCGGGGGCGCAGCACAGATACGCAGTATTTT. Its protein is CASSPTSLGRGRSTDTQYF.

There are many counts of this clonotype. The chain couples TRBV12-3 or TRBV12-4 to TRBJ1-1; no firm D call. There are 13 residues in the CDR3. Trimming left V 5 bases short and J 1 base short, with 8 bases between. The CDR3 DNA follows: TGTGCCAGCAGTCGGATCAAGAACACTGAAGCTTTCTTT. Its protein product is CASSRIKNTEAFF.

This clonotype was seen at least ten times. The chain joins TRBV5-4 to TRBJ2-7, with a possible D match to TRBD1 (5 bases). CDR1 SGHNT and CDR2 YYREEE come from the germline V gene (reference sequence). V shed 0 bases and J shed 5 bases, with 9 bases lying between them. CDR3 length equals 13 residues. As DNA, the CDR3 is TGTGCCAGCAGCTTGGGCAGGGCGGACGAGCAGTACTTC. This encodes CASSLGRADEQYF.